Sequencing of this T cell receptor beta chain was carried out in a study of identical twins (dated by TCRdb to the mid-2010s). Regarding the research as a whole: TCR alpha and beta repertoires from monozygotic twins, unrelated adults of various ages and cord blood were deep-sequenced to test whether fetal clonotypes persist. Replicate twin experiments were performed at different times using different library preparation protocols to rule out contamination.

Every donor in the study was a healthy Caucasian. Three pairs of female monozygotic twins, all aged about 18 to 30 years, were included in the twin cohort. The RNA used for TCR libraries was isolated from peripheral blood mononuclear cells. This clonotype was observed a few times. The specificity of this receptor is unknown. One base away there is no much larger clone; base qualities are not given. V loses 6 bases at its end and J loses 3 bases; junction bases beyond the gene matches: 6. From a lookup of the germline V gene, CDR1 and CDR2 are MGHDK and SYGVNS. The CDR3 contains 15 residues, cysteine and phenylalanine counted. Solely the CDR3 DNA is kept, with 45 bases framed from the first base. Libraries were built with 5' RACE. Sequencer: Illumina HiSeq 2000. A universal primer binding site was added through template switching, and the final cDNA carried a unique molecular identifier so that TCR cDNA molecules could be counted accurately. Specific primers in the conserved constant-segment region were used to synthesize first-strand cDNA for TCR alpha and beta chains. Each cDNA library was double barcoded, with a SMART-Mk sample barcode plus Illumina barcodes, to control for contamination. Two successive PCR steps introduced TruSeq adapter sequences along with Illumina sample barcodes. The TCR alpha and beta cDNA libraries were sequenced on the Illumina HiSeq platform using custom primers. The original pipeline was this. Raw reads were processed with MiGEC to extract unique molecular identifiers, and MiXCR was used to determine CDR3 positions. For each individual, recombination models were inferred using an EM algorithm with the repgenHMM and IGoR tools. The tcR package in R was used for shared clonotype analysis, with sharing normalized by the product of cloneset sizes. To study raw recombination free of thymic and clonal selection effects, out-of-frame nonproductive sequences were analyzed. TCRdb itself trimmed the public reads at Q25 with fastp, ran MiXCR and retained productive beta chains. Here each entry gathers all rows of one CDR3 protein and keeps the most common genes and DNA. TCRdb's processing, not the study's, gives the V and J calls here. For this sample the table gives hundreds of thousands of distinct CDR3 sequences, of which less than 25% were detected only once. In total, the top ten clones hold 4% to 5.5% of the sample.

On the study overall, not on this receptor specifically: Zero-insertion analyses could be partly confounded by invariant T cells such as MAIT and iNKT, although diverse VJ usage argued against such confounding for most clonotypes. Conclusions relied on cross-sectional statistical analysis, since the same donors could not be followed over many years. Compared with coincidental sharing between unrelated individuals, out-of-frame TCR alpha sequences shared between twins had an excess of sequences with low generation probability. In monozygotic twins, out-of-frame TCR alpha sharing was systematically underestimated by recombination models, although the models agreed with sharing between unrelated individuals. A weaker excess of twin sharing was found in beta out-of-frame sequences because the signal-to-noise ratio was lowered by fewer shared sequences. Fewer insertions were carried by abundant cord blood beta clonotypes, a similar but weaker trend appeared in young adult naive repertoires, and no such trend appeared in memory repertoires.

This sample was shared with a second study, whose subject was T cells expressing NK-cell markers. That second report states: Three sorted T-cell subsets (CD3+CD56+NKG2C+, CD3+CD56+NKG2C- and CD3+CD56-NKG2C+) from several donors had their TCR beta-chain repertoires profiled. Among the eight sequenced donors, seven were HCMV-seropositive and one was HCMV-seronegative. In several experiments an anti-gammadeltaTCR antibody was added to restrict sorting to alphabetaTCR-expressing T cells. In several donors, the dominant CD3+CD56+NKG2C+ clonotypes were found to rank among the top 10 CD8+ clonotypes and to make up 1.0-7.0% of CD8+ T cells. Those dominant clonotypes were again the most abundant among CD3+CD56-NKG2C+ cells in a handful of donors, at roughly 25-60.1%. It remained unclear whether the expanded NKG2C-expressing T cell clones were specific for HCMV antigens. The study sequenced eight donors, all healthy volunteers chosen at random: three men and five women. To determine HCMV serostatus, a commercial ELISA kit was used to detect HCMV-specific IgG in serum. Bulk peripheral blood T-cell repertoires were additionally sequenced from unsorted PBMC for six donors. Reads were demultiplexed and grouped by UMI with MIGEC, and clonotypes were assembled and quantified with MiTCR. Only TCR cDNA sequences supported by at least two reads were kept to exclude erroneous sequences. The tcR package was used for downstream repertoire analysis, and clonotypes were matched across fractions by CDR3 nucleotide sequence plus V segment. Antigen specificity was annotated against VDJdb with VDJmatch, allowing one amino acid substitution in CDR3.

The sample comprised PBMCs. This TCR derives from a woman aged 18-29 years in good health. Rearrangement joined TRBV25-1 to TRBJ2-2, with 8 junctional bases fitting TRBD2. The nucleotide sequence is TGTGCCAGCAGGGCCCGGGGGGGCGACACCGGGGAGCTGTTTTTT. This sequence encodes CASRARGGDTGELFF.